This entry concerns a single T cell receptor (beta chain). Its antigen is unknown. No per-base quality is available; no much larger clone lies one base away. The CDR3 has 16 amino acids, counting the end cysteine and phenylalanine. Just CDR3 DNA is preserved here, 48 bases in frame from base 1. The germline V gene sets CDR1 to MDHEN and CDR2 to SYDVKM. The V end loses 7 bases and the J end loses 0 bases, and a stretch of 16 bases separates them. The cohort comprised 550 to 700 healthy bone marrow donors. All cohort members were sampled while nominally healthy, although unrecorded immune exposures were likely present. The donor was CMV seropositive and belonged to the group of about 290 seropositive cohort members. A peripheral blood sample was provided by each donor, and peripheral blood mononuclear cells were used for TCR beta sequencing. Genomic DNA was extracted from the blood cell samples with the Qiagen DNeasy Blood Extraction Kit.

Library construction relied on the immunoSEQ multiplex PCR assay. The multiplex PCR relied on a mix of 60 forward primers for TCR Vbeta segments and 13 reverse primers for TCR Jbeta segments. The CDR3 region of rearranged TCR beta genes was amplified from genomic DNA with a multiplex PCR assay. Amplified TCR beta libraries were sequenced as 87-base-pair reads on the Illumina HiSeq System. In the authors' own workflow: In a later analysis, roughly 80 million unique TCR beta chains were counted across the roughly 610 repertoires, and roughly 9.9 million of these chains were shared by at least two donors. Raw reads were error-corrected and collapsed into unique sequences with a nearest-neighbor algorithm that merged closely related sequences to remove PCR and sequencing errors. CDR3 sequences were aligned to IMGT reference sequences to assign V, D and J gene segments. For a sequence to be retained, at least a six-nucleotide match to both a V gene segment and a J gene segment was required. A rearrangement counted as productive if the CDR3 had no stop codons and remained in frame with V and J, and every other rearrangement counted as non-productive. Following IMGT convention, CDR3 was defined as the stretch from the second conserved V-encoded cysteine up to the conserved J-encoded phenylalanine. In an earlier analysis of 587 of the donors, sequences lacking an unambiguous match to a single V gene segment were excluded. In an earlier analysis of about 590 of the donors, a V segment was called functional when productive rearrangements were above 56.7%, and segregating when the standard deviation between donors exceeded 5%. A statistical classification framework was built for diagnosing cytomegalovirus status from the catalog of TCR beta chain sequences. In a later analysis, V and J genes were assigned by comparing TCR nucleotide sequences against IMGT/GENE-DB human TR gene sequences. In a later analysis, CDR3 sequences and most-parsimonious VDJ recombination scenarios were assigned using the TCRdist pipeline. A later analysis defined each TCR beta chain by its CDR3 amino acid sequence plus V-gene family, and excluded reads lacking a unique V-gene family. In a later analysis, approximately 640 highly shared, low-generation-probability nucleotide sequences were removed to address suspected cross-contamination and a sequencing artifact. In a later analysis, a clonal expansion index for each public chain was calculated from normalized within-repertoire ranks of inferred template counts. A later analysis computed generation probabilities with a VDJ recombination model fitted to out-of-frame rearrangements, and checked the results against IGoR. In a later analysis, TCR-TCR, TCR-HLA and TCR-CMV co-occurrence was scored with hypergeometric tests, and a repertoire-size bias correction was applied to TCR pairs. In a later analysis, false discovery rates were estimated by permuting HLA or CMV assignments 20 times. In a later analysis, co-occurring TCRs were grouped using DBSCAN, with TCRdist sequence similarity added in when clustering inside HLA-allele-positive subsets. Repertoires with fewer than 30,000 or more than 120,000 public chains, plus five repertoires with anomalous nucleotide sharing, were excluded from co-occurrence clustering. What TCRdb holds here is the immuneACCESS table cut down to in-frame rearrangements. Part of the clones is not present; checked against another copy, under half of the missing clones reflect an unresolved V gene, and the others are unexplained. Clone size and the V and J calls come from that table; the DNA yielded D and trimming. The sample table contains roughly 120,000 clones; only one count was recorded for about four fifths of them. Over 20% of the sample comes from the top ten.

This sample was included in a study of cytomegalovirus exposure and HLA in healthy donors (dated by TCRdb to 2015 to 2018). With respect to the entire study: An earlier analysis of some 600 of the donors reported around 280 Gb of sequence data and 90 million to 120 million unique TCR beta sequences obtained from roughly 180 million T cells. Among several hundred genotyped donors of the cohort, an average of about 240,000 unique TCR beta nucleotide sequences was sequenced per donor, of which roughly 17% were non-productive. The study aimed to test whether signatures of past pathogen exposure could be identified by cataloging public T cell receptors. Rather than drawing on any new phenotypic data, the later analysis identified candidate immune exposures from TCR beta sequences and the way those sequences occurred across donors. Typing coverage differed by locus: A, B, C, DRB1 and DQB1 were typed in about 629-640 donors, DQA1 in roughly 510, DPA1 in approximately 600, and DPB1 in roughly 470. To predict cytomegalovirus infection status, the study brought together high-throughput TCR immunosequencing, statistical association of individual TCRs with disease status, and machine learning. An early release that covered around 590 HLA-typed donors contained about 300 gigabases of sequencing data and 75 million to 100 million unique TCR sequences. Along with the 666-subject first cohort, a separate validation cohort of 120 different subjects was used. Of the 300 to 450 genotyped donors, less than 85% were placed in the genetic ancestry cluster associated with self-reported Caucasian donors. Donor age, sex, ethnicity and CMV serostatus were compiled together with the repertoire data. An earlier analysis of 500 to 650 of the donors applied high-throughput TCR beta sequencing to assess whether each TCR beta V gene segment acted as functional or pseudogenic. In a later genetic analysis, genome-wide SNP genotypes for about 55% of the roughly 700 donors were used, and that subset was treated as a discovery cohort. Using immunosequencing, the study profiled T cell repertoires from fewer than 700 subjects and related those repertoires to cytomegalovirus serostatus. In a later analysis, previously published TCR beta repertoires from roughly 710 donors were re-analyzed and high-resolution HLA genotyping was added so that TCR occurrence patterns could be studied. Class I and class II HLA loci were covered by the typing at four-digit resolution. Four or five DR-DQ haplotypes were handled as single units for association and clustering because linkage in the cohort was strong. All discovery cohort repertoires had been generated on a single sequencing platform. Overall results and qualifications from the work: Presence/absence analyses assumed roughly uniform sequencing depth across donors, an assumption that may not hold. A further reported finding was that TCR beta sequences accurately predicted the HLA-A and HLA-B alleles for most subjects in the first cohort. In a later analysis, HLA-associated TCR beta chains were found to be more clonally expanded and to have lower generation probabilities than equally common non-associated chains. This cohort had only TCR beta chains sequenced, and the lack of alpha or paired-chain data limited which features could be detected. According to a later genetic analysis, donors in an Asian-associated ancestry cluster had fewer N-insertions in productive TCRs than the approximately 650-donor mean. An association between a missense DCLRE1C variant and V-gene and J-gene trimming of TCR beta chains was found in a later genetic analysis and replicated in an independent cohort. A cluster of highly shared sequence variants was judged likely to represent a technical artifact of the sequencing pipeline. Broadly in line with IMGT annotations, most TCR beta V segments showed up in productive rearrangements about 87% or about 30% of the time in an earlier analysis of approximately 640 of the donors. A few of the identified cytomegalovirus-associated TCR beta chains were confirmed in vitro to be specific for cytomegalovirus antigens. Several of the top co-occurrence clusters appeared to be linked to parvovirus B19, influenza, CMV and Epstein-Barr virus, according to a later analysis. It was suggested by the authors that the approach could potentially be generalized to other disease states and immunological phenotypes. CMV serostatus was the only immune exposure information available for the cohort. Across donors, most TCR sequences were observed very rarely, whereas some public TCRs were present in many individuals. Most CMV-associated TCR beta chains appeared to be HLA-restricted in a later analysis, and the HLA associations seemed to be driven largely by CMV exposure. Because some donors lacked HLA typing at each locus, the association tests relied only on the typed subset. The study gave a list of roughly 150 TCR beta chains associated with cytomegalovirus. The classifier was reported to diagnose cytomegalovirus status with high specificity and sensitivity in both the original and validation cohorts. Correlated functional status among segregating V segments might reflect linkage disequilibrium, but an unknown experimental factor could not be ruled out. When HLA alleles, especially DR and DQ, strongly co-occurred, attributing TCR associations to individual alleles was difficult. Specific HLA alleles were associated with 15,000 to 20,000 TCR beta sequences at a false discovery rate of 0.05 in a later analysis. A later analysis found that TCR association rates varied across HLA loci, with DRB1 alleles showing the most associated TCRs and HLA-C alleles the fewest. Some IMGT-functional V segments, including TRBV6-2 and TRBV6-3, could not be told apart with the 87-base-pair reads, so those segments were excluded. The earlier analysis of some 560 of the donors excluded 15 to 20 rarely observed V segments, including chromosome 9 orphons, because counts were too low.

Recombination linked TRBV28 to TRBJ2-1; 6 matching bases give a weak D call of TRBD1. This TCR came from a young man in good health and CMV-seropositive. Sequenced: PBMCs. The CDR3 loop reads CASNPQGTSSYNEQFF. The DNA reads as follows: TGTGCCAGCAATCCTCAGGGGACGAGCTCCTACAATGAGCAGTTCTTC.